The clone carrying this TCR beta chain was observed a single time. Produced via immunoSEQ multiplex PCR; TCRdb's table is partial and in-frame only. The data hold about 49,000 clones, with about 86% observed a single time. Germline-derived CDR1 and CDR2 are LNHNV and YYDKDF (reference sequence). V lost 5 bases, J lost 8 bases, and 10 bases stayed unmatched. The CDR3 has 15 amino acids. The entry originates in a study of blood T cell repertoires in COVID-19. Overall study context: From T cells, B-cell-depleted T cells, or PBMCs came the material, which was cDNA or gDNA.

The clonotype originates from a woman of 80 years or more with COVID-19, enrolled during active disease. This rearrangement joins TRBV15 to TRBJ1-4, with TRBD1 identical over 8 bases. The sample comprised peripheral blood. In nucleotides, the CDR3 is TGTGCCACCAGCTCCAGGGGGCGGAATAGAGAAAAACTGTTTTTT. It specifies CATSSRGRNREKLFF.